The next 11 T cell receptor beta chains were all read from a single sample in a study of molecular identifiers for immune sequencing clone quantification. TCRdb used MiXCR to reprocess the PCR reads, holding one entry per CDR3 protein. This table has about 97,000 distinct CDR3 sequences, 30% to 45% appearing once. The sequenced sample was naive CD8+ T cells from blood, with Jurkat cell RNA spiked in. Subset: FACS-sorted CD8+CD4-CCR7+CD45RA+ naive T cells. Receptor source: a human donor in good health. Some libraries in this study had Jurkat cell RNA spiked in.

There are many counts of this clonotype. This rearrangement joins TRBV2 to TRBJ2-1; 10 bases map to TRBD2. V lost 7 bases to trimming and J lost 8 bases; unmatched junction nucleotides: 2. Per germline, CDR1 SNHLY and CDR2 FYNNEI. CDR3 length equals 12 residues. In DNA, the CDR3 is TGTGCCAGCATCGGACTAGCGGATGAGCAGTTCTTC. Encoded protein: CASIGLADEQFF.

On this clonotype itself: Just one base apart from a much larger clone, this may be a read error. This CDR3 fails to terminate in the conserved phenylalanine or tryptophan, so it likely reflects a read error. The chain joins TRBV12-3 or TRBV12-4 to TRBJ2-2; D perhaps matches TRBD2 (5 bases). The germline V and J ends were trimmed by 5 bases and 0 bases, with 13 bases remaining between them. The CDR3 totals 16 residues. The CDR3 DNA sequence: TGTGCCAGCAGTCCTCGGGGAGCGTCGAACACCGGGGAGCTGTTTCTT. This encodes CASSPRGASNTGELFL.

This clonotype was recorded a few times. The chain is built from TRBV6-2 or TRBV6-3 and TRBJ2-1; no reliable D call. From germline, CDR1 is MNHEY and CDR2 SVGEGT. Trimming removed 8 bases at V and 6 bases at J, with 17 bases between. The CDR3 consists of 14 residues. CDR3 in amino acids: CASEETPRANEQFF. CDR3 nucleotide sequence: TGTGCCAGCGAGGAAACCCCTCGGGCCAATGAGCAGTTCTTC.

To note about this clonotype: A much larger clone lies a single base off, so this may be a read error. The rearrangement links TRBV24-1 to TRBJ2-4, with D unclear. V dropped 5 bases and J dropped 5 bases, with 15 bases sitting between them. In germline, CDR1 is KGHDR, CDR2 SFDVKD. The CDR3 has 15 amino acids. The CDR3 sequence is CATSGPTGPQNIQYF. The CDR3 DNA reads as TGTGCCACCAGTGGACCCACCGGGCCCCAAAACATTCAGTACTTC.

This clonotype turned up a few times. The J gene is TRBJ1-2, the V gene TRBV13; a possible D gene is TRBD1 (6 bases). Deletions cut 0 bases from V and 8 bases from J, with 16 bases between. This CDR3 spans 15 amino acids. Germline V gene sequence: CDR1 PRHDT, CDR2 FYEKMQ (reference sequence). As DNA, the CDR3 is TGTGCCAGCAGCTTAGGCCTGGGGGGCGCGCAGGGCTACACCTTC. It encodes CASSLGLGGAQGYTF.

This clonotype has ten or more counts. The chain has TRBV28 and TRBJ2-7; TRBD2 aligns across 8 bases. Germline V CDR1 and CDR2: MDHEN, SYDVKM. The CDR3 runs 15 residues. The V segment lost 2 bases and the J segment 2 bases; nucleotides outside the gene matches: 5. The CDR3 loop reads CASSLDGRVTYEQYF. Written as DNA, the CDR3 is TGTGCCAGCAGTTTAGACGGGAGGGTAACCTACGAGCAGTACTTC.

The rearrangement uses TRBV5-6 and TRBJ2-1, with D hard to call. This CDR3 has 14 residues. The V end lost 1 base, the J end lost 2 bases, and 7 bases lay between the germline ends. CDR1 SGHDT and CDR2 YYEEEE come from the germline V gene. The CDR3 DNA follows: TGTGCCAGCAGCTTGTCGGTAGCCTACAATGAGCAGTTCTTC. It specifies CASSLSVAYNEQFF. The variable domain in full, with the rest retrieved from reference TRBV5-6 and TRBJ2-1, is DAGVTQSPTHLIKTRGQQVTLRCSPKSGHDTVSWYQQALGQGPQFIFQYYEEEERQRGNFPDRFSGHQFPNYSSELNVNALLLGDSALYLCASSLSVAYNEQFFGPGTRLTVL.

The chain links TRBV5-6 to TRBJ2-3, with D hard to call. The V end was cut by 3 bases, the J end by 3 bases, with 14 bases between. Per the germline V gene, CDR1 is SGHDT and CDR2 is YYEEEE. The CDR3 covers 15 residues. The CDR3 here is CASSSRVGITDTQYF. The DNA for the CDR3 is TGTGCCAGCAGCTCCCGTGTGGGGATAACAGATACGCAGTATTTT.

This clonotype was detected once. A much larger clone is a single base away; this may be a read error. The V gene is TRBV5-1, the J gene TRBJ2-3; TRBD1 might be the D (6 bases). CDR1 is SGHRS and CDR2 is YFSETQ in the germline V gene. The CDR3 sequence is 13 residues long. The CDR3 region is CASSGDNTDTLYF. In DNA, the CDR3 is TGCGCCAGCAGCGGGGACAACACAGATACGCTGTATTTT.

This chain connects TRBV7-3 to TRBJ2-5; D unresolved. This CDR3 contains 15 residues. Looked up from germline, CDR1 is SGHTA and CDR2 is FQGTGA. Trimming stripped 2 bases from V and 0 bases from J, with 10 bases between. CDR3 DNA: TGTGCCAGCAGCTTAGGTTGGGCGGACCAAGAGACCCAGTACTTC. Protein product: CASSLGWADQETQYF.

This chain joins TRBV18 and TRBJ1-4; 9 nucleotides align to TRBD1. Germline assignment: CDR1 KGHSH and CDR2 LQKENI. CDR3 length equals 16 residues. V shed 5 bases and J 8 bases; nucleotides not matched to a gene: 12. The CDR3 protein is CASSTYGTGIPEKLFF. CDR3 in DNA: TGTGCCAGCTCAACCTACGGGACAGGGATTCCCGAAAAACTGTTTTTT.